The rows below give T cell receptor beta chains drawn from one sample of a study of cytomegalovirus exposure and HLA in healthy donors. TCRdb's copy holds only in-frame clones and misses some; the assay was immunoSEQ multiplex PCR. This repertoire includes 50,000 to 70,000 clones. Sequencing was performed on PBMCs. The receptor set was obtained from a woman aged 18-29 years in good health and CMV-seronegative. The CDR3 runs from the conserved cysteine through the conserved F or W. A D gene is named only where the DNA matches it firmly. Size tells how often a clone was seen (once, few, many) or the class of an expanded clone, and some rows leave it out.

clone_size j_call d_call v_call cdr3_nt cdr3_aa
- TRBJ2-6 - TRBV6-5 TGTGCCAGCAGTACTACAGGGTCTGGGGCCAACGTCCTGACTTTC CASSTTGSGANVLTF
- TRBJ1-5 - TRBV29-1 TGCAGCGTAGGAAGGGGAGGAAATCAGCCCCAGCATTTT CSVGRGGNQPQHF
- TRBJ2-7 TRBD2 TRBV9 TGTGCCAGCAGCGCCGTAGCGGGAGTAGGAGAGCAGTACTTC CASSAVAGVGEQYF
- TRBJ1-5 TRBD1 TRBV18 TGTGCCAGCTCCTCCGGGACAGGGAATCAGCCCCAGCATTTT CASSSGTGNQPQHF
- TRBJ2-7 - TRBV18 TGTGCCAGCTCAGCCGGGGTATCAAGCGCCTACGAGCAGTACTTC CASSAGVSSAYEQYF
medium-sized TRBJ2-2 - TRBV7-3 TGTGCCAGCAGCTTAGGCCAGGGCCATACCGGGGAGCTGTTTTTT CASSLGQGHTGELFF
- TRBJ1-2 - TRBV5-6 TGTGCCAGCAGCTTGGGGTTTCGAGGGCCGGGCTACACCTTC CASSLGFRGPGYTF
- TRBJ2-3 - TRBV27 TGTGCCAGCAGTTTCGCGGCGCAGACAGATACGCAGTATTTT CASSFAAQTDTQYF
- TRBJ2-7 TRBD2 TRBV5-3 TGTGCCAGAAGCCCCGCCAGCGGGAGAGGATACGAGCAGTACTTC CARSPASGRGYEQYF
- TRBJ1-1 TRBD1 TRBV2 TGTGCCAGCAGCCGAAGACAGGGAGTGGAAACTGAAGCTTTCTTT CASSRRQGVETEAFF
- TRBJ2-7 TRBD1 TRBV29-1 TGCAGCGTTCAACTCCGGGACAGGGGTCCCTACGAGCAGTACTTC CSVQLRDRGPYEQYF
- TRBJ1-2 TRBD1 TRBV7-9 TGTGCCAGCAGCCCCGACAGGGGCAGTGGCTACACCTTC CASSPDRGSGYTF
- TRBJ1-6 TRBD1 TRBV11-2 TGTGCCAGCAGCTTAGGCAGAGGACAGGGGCATTCACCCCTCCACTTT CASSLGRGQGHSPLHF
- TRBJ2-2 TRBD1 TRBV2 TGTGCCAGCACGGGACAGGGGGCGTCCGGGGAGCTGTTTTTT CASTGQGASGELFF